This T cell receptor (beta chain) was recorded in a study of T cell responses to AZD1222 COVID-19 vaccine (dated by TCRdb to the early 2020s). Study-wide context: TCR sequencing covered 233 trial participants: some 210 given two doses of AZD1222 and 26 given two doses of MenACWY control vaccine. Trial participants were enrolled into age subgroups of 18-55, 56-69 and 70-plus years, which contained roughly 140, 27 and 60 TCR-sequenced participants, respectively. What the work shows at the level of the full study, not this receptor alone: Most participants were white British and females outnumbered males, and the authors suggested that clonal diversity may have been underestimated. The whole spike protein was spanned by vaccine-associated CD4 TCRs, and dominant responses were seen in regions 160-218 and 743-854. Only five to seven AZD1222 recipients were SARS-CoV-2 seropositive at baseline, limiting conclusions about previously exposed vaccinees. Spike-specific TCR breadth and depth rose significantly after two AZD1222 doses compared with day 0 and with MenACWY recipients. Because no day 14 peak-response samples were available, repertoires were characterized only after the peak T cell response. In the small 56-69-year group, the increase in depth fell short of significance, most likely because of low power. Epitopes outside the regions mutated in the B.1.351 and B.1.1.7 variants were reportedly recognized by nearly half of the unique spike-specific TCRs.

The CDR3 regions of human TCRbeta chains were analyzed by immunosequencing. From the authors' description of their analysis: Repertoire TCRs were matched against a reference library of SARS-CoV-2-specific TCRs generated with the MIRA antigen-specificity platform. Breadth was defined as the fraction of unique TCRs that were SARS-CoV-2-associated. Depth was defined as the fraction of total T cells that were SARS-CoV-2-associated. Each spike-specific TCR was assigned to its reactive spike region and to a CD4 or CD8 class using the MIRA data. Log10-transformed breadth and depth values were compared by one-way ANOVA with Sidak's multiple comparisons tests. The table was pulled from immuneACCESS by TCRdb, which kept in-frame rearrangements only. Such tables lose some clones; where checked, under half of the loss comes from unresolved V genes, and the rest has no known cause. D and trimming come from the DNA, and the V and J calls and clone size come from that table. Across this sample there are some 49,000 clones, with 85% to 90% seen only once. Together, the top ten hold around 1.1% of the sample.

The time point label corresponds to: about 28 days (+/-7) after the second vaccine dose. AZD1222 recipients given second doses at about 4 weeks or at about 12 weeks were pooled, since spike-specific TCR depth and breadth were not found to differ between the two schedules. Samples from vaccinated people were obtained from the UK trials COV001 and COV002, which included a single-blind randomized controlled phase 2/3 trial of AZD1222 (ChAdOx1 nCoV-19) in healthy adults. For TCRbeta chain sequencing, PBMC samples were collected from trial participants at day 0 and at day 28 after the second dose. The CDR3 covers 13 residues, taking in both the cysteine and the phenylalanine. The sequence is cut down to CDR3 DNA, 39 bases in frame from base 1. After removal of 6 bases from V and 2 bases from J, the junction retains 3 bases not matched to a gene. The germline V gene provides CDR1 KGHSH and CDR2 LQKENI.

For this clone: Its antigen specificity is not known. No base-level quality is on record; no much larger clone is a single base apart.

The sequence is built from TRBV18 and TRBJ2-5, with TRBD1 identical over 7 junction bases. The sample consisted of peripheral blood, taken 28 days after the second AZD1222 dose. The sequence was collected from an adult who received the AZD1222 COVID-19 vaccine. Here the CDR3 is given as CASSPGQQETQYF. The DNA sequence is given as TGTGCCAGCTCGCCGGGACAGCAAGAGACCCAGTACTTC.